One sample yielded the 8 T cell receptor beta chains listed below, sequenced in a study of T cell repertoires in cytomegalovirus infection. Their target antigens are unknown. TCRdb used MiXCR to reprocess the reads, holding one entry per CDR3 protein. The table includes fewer than 30,000 distinct CDR3 sequences, under 20% detected once. Sequencing was performed on CD8+ T cells from cultured PBMCs, taken from culture after CMV antigen stimulation. These receptors were taken from a human donor in good health (CMV status not recorded). Some clones in this sample may be carry-over from other donors' samples.

The chain couples TRBV25-1 to TRBJ2-1; 10 bases agree with TRBD2. The CDR3 runs to 14 residues. CDR1 and CDR2 from the germline V gene are MGHDK and SYGVNS. V lost 8 bases and J lost 7; bases outside the gene matches: 8. CDR3 nucleotides: TGTGCCAGCCGCCGGAGCGGGGGGGGTAATGAGCAGTTCTTC. This translates into CASRRSGGGNEQFF. The variable domain in full, completed from reference TRBV25-1 and TRBJ2-1, reads EADIYQTPRYLVIGTGKKITLECSQTMGHDKMYWYQQDPGMELHLIHYSYGVNSTEKGDLSSESTVSRIRTEHFPLTLESARPSHTSQYLCASRRSGGGNEQFFGPGTRLTVL.

The table lists this clonotype with a few counts. The chain couples TRBV20-1 to TRBJ1-5, with D perhaps matching TRBD1 (6 bases). Germline V lookup: CDR1 DFQATT, CDR2 SNEGSKA (reference sequence). The CDR3 spans 14 residues. V gave up 2 bases and J gave up 4 bases, with 12 bases separating them. CDR3 loop: CSARPRTANQPQHF. In nucleotides, the CDR3 is TGCAGTGCTAGACCCCGGACAGCAAATCAGCCCCAGCATTTT.

In its sample, this clonotype was seen a few times. V gene TRBV7-6 combines with J gene TRBJ2-2, with D unresolved. Germline V gives CDR1 SGHVS, CDR2 FNYEAQ. V was cut by 0 bases and J by 1 base, with 9 bases left in between. The CDR3 is 16 amino acids. CDR3 in amino acids: CASSLAASRNTGELFF. The CDR3 coding sequence is TGTGCCAGCAGCTTAGCGGCTAGTCGGAACACCGGGGAGCTGTTTTTT. Looking up the rest from reference TRBV7-6 and TRBJ2-2 gives the full variable domain: GAGVSQSPRYKVTKRGQDVALRCDPISGHVSLYWYRQALGQGPEFLTYFNYEAQQDKSGLPNDRFSAERPEGSISTLTIQRTEQRDSAMYRCASSLAASRNTGELFFGEGSRLTVL.

This clonotype was observed a handful of times. CDR3: CASSMGRGDQPQHF. For the CDR3, the DNA is TGTGCCAGTAGTATGGGCAGGGGAGATCAGCCCCAGCATTTT. The chain is built from TRBV19 and TRBJ1-5; perhaps TRBD1 as D (6 bases). The CDR3 contains 14 residues. Germline values: CDR1 LNHDA, CDR2 SQIVND (reference sequence). Trimming shortened V by 3 bases and J by 5 bases, and 11 bases separated the two germline ends.

In this sample, this clonotype turned up a few times. The V gene is TRBV2, the J gene TRBJ1-1; 11 bases are a match to TRBD1. After removal of 6 bases from V and 5 bases from J, the junction contained 8 bases not matched to a gene. The CDR3 length is 15 residues. CDR1 and CDR2 from the germline V gene are SNHLY and FYNNEI. CDR3 in DNA: TGTGCCAGCAGCAAGGGACAGGGGGTTCGGACTGAAGCTTTCTTT. Translation: CASSKGQGVRTEAFF.

The chain is built from TRBV6-2 or TRBV6-3 and TRBJ2-7; TRBD2 aligns across 7 bases. J was trimmed by 1 base and V by 2 bases; bases with no gene match: 2. CDR1 and CDR2 (germline): MNHEY, SVGEGT. The CDR3 covers 14 residues. The CDR3: CASSYELASYEQYF. DNA for the CDR3: TGTGCCAGCAGTTACGAACTAGCGTCCTACGAGCAGTACTTC.

The chain couples TRBV19 to TRBJ2-5; 11 bases map to TRBD2. The V segment lost 9 bases and the J segment 3 bases; nucleotides outside the gene matches: 6. Germline V gene lookup returns CDR1 LNHDA and CDR2 SQIVND (reference sequence). This CDR3 contains 14 residues. Written as DNA, the CDR3 is TGTGCCAGCGGGGATAGCGGGAGGGAAGAGACCCAGTACTTC. Translated: CASGDSGREETQYF.

This clonotype was observed once. This chain joins TRBV4-1 and TRBJ2-7; D possibly corresponds to TRBD1 (5 bases). This CDR3 is built from 14 residues. The germline V gene encodes CDR1 MGHRA and CDR2 YSYEKL. V was trimmed by 1 base and J by 9 bases, leaving 16 bases between them. This chain's CDR3 is CASSQVIGWGGQYF. The DNA for the CDR3 is TGCGCCAGCAGCCAAGTTATTGGCTGGGGCGGGCAGTACTTC.